This record covers a single TCR beta chain. CDR1 KGHSH and CDR2 LQKENI come from the germline V gene. Trimming removed 6 bases from V and 2 bases from J; junction bases left unmatched: 4. The length of the CDR3 is 14 residues. Original processing notes: How many nucleated cells were present was estimated from reference gene primer amplification. TCRdb's table, derived via immunoSEQ multiplex PCR, lists solely in-frame clones and lacks some. V, J and clone size reflect that table, while D and trimming were determined from the DNA. This table holds 200,000 to 300,000 clones, roughly 80% found once. The data were taken from a study of blood T cell repertoires in COVID-19. The overall study: Collection of acute and convalescent COVID-19 samples took place in the United States, Italy and Spain. Sources were T cells, B-cell-depleted T cells, or PBMCs; the material itself was cDNA or gDNA.

Sequenced material: peripheral blood. The genes are TRBV18 and TRBJ2-7; the match to TRBD1 covers 10 bases. This receptor was identified in an elderly woman with acute or convalescent COVID-19. The DNA of the CDR3 is TGTGCCAGCTCCCAGGGGACAGGGGCCTACGAGCAGTACTTC. It specifies CASSQGTGAYEQYF.